Below, 11 T cell receptor beta chains from the same sample are listed, as sequenced in a study of vaccination and CD4 T cells after COVID-19. Sample treatment: approximately 9-day PBMC culture with coronavirus spike peptide pools or control peptides (ViraFEST assay). Cultured CD4+ T cell DNA underwent sequencing with the Oncomine TCR Beta short-read assay. One entry per CDR3 protein, called by TCRdb with MiXCR from the PCR reads. The sample lists about 23,000 distinct CDR3 sequences; around three fifths were seen once. These receptors' targets are unknown. The sample was CD4+ T cells from blood, cultured in vitro. The source is a human donor who had recovered from COVID-19.

The chain uses TRBV20-1 and TRBJ2-3; D gene uncertain. The length of the CDR3 is 11 residues. The V gene's germline CDR1 is DFQATT and CDR2 SNEGSKA (reference sequence). Between the trimmed V and J ends, which lost 3 bases and 6 bases, there was a span of 7 bases. CDR3 sequence: CSARWADTQYF. The CDR3 DNA follows: TGCAGTGCTAGGTGGGCGGATACGCAGTATTTT.

The chain links TRBV20-1 to TRBJ2-6; 9 bases line up with TRBD1. Unmatched junction bases numbered 6, after V lost 6 bases and J lost 0 bases. Germline CDR1 and CDR2: DFQATT and SNEGSKA (reference sequence). This CDR3 is 16 amino acids long. The CDR3 region is CSAQDRGGSGANVLTF. Written as DNA, the CDR3 is TGCAGTGCCCAGGACAGGGGCGGCTCTGGGGCCAACGTCCTGACTTTC.

This clonotype came up a few times. The rearrangement links TRBV19 to TRBJ1-4; D might be TRBD1 (5 bases). Germline lookup yields CDR1 LNHDA and CDR2 SQIVND (reference sequence). The CDR3 runs 14 residues. V lost 1 base, J lost 7 bases, and 10 bases lay in between. CDR3 nucleotides: TGTGCCAGTAGTATAGGGGCAGGGTCTGAAAAACTGTTTTTT. It encodes CASSIGAGSEKLFF. Full variable domain (missing parts from reference TRBV19 and TRBJ1-4): DGGITQSPKYLFRKEGQNVTLSCEQNLNHDAMYWYRQDPGQGLRLIYYSQIVNDFQKGDIAEGYSVSREKKESFPLTVTSAQKNPTAFYLCASSIGAGSEKLFFGSGTQLSVL.

The table lists this clonotype with a count of one. The DNA for the CDR3 is TGTGCCAGCCAAACCCAGTACCATACGCAGTATTTT. Protein product: CASQTQYHTQYF. The chain employs TRBV6-2 or TRBV6-3 and TRBJ2-3; D is undetermined. The CDR3 loop spans 12 amino acids. Germline loops: CDR1 MNHEY, CDR2 SVGEGT. V dropped 8 bases and J dropped 7 bases, with 13 bases sitting between them.

The chain uses TRBV6-1 and TRBJ1-1; 8 positions match TRBD1. Germline CDR1 is MNHNS and CDR2 is SASEGT. This CDR3 has 14 amino acids. The J segment lost 5 bases and the V segment lost 2 bases, leaving 4 bases of the junction unmatched. CDR3 sequence reads: CASSEKQGVTEAFF. The CDR3, as DNA: TGTGCCAGCAGTGAAAAACAGGGGGTGACTGAAGCTTTCTTT.

CDR3 nucleotides: TGTGCCAGCAGTTTATCGCCGGGGGGCGGTGAAAAACTGTTTTTT. Amino acids: CASSLSPGGGEKLFF. This sequence joins TRBV27 and TRBJ1-4, with D perhaps matching TRBD1 (6 bases). Germline V gene data show CDR1 as MNHEY and CDR2 as SMNVEV (reference sequence). The CDR3 length is 15 residues. V was shortened by 0 bases and J by 7 bases, with 12 bases between the two germline ends. Based on the CDR3 plus reference TRBV27 and TRBJ1-4, the full variable domain is EAQVTQNPRYLITVTGKKLTVTCSQNMNHEYMSWYRQDPGLGLRQIYYSMNVEVTDKGDVPEGYKVSRKEKRNFPLILESPSPNQTSLYFCASSLSPGGGEKLFFGSGTQLSVL.

The chain couples TRBV20-1 to TRBJ1-1; D may be TRBD1 (5 bases). In germline, CDR1 is DFQATT, CDR2 SNEGSKA (reference sequence). Trimming took 5 bases from V and 6 from J, leaving 19 bases between them. The CDR3 is 14 amino acids. The CDR3 DNA is TGCAGTGCTTTTACGGAGCGGGGGTCGGCTGAAGCTTTCTTT. It is translated as CSAFTERGSAEAFF.

The gene calls are TRBV6-1 and TRBJ2-7; TRBD1 agrees at 8 bases. CDR1 and CDR2 (germline): MNHNS, SASEGT. This CDR3 has 13 residues. V dropped 8 bases and J dropped 7; count of bases not matched to a gene: 10. This CDR3 reads CASSRQGRTEQYF. Here the CDR3 DNA reads TGTGCCAGCTCCAGACAGGGGAGGACGGAGCAGTACTTC.

This clonotype was seen only a few times. The V call is TRBV11-2, the J call TRBJ1-2; tentative D call: TRBD1 (5 bases). In germline, CDR1 is SGHAT, CDR2 FQNNGV. Trimming pared 3 bases from V and 6 bases from J, leaving 5 bases between. This CDR3 spans 11 amino acids. The CDR3 protein is CASSFRDGYTF. The CDR3 coding sequence is TGTGCCAGCAGCTTCAGGGATGGCTACACCTTC. The whole variable domain, filled in from reference TRBV11-2 and TRBJ1-2, reads EAGVAQSPRYKIIEKRQSVAFWCNPISGHATLYWYQQILGQGPKLLIQFQNNGVVDDSQLPKDRFSAERLKGVDSTLKIQPAKLEDSAVYLCASSFRDGYTFGSGTRLTVV.

This rearrangement joins TRBV4-3 to TRBJ1-4; the D is unclear. The CDR3 covers 15 residues. Germline V CDR1 and CDR2: LGHNA, YSLEER. The V end lost 4 bases, the J end lost 2 bases, and 11 bases lay between the germline ends. The CDR3 DNA is TGCGCCAGCAGCCCCTCTCTGGGGACTAATGAAAAACTGTTTTTT. Translated: CASSPSLGTNEKLFF.

The rearrangement joins TRBV18 to TRBJ1-2; 7 bases agree with TRBD1. The CDR3 totals 14 residues. Looked up from germline, CDR1 is KGHSH and CDR2 is LQKENI. After removal of 1 base from V and 4 bases from J, the junction contained 3 bases not matched to a gene. CDR3 residues: CASSPRWDSYGYTF. The CDR3 DNA sequence: TGTGCCAGCTCACCACGATGGGACAGCTATGGCTACACCTTC.